A single sample is the source of the 8 T cell receptor beta chains below, sequenced in a study of response to subunit inactivated influenza vaccine. TCRdb itself ran the RT-PCR reads through MiXCR, one entry per CDR3 protein. The sample carries some 640,000 distinct CDR3 sequences, around 13% recorded once. Sample: PBMCs from blood, taken roughly 2 weeks before vaccination. The receptors come from a man over 45 who received an inactivated influenza vaccine.

This clonotype was observed many times. This sequence joins TRBV7-2 and TRBJ2-5; D tentatively reads TRBD1 or TRBD2 (5 bases each). The CDR3 length is 15 residues. From germline, CDR1 is SGHTA and CDR2 FQGNSA. Trimming pared 5 bases from V and 6 bases from J, leaving 19 bases between. CDR3 nucleotides: TGTGCCAGCAGCCCCGGGTCCTCTTGGGGGAAGACCCAGTACTTC. Its protein product is CASSPGSSWGKTQYF.

Here the CDR3 reads CATSPETGGGNNEQFF. The CDR3 coding sequence is TGTGCCACCAGCCCAGAGACAGGGGGTGGGAACAATGAGCAGTTCTTC. The chain is built from TRBV15 and TRBJ2-1; 9 bases line up with TRBD1. V lost 5 bases to trimming and J lost 5 bases; unmatched junction nucleotides: 10. Germline assignment: CDR1 LNHNV and CDR2 YYDKDF (reference sequence). The CDR3 is 16 amino acids.

The gene calls are TRBV29-1 and TRBJ2-3; 12 bases line up with TRBD2. The CDR3 is 16 amino acids. The germline V gene encodes CDR1 SQVTM and CDR2 ANQGSEA. Losses at the gene ends were 8 bases for V and 2 bases for J; bases not matched to a gene: 11. The CDR3 protein is CSSRDWTSGITDTQYF. CDR3 bases: TGCAGCAGCCGAGATTGGACTAGCGGGATCACAGATACGCAGTATTTT.

The chain uses TRBV3-1 and TRBJ2-6; tentative D call: TRBD1 (5 bases). V was pared by 4 bases and J by 0 bases, with 16 bases between. Per germline, CDR1 LGHDT and CDR2 YNNKEL (reference sequence). There are 18 residues in the CDR3. CDR3 amino acids: CASSRLLWGSSGANVLTF. DNA for the CDR3: TGTGCCAGCAGCCGTCTTTTATGGGGCAGCTCTGGGGCCAACGTCCTGACTTTC.

This clonotype was found a few times. The rearrangement joins TRBV7-2 to TRBJ2-7; D gene ambiguous. There are 14 residues in the CDR3. The V gene's germline CDR1 is SGHTA and CDR2 FQGNSA. The V gene lost 5 bases and the J gene lost 6 bases, with 17 bases spanning the gap. The CDR3 loop reads CASSLSPVRVEQYF. For the CDR3, the DNA is TGTGCCAGCAGCCTGAGCCCCGTCCGGGTCGAGCAGTACTTC.

This rearrangement joins TRBV7-9 to TRBJ2-7; TRBD2 agrees at 7 bases. V dropped 0 bases and J dropped 7; count of bases not matched to a gene: 6. The germline gives CDR1 SEHNR, CDR2 FQNEAQ (reference sequence). The CDR3 has 14 amino acids. CDR3 in amino acids: CASSLAVWGGEQYF. The CDR3 coding sequence is TGTGCCAGCAGCTTAGCTGTTTGGGGGGGTGAGCAGTACTTC.

Only a few counts were recorded for this clonotype. The rearrangement uses TRBV29-1 and TRBJ2-2, with 12 positions matching TRBD2. The J segment lost 4 bases and the V segment lost 5 bases, leaving 5 bases of the junction unmatched. The V gene's germline CDR1 is SQVTM and CDR2 ANQGSEA. The CDR3 contains 15 residues. As DNA, the CDR3 is TGCAGCGTTCCGACTAGCGGGAGTACCACCGGGGAGCTGTTTTTT. Amino acids: CSVPTSGSTTGELFF.

The V call is TRBV9, the J call TRBJ2-1; 11 positions agree with TRBD1. The ends lost 1 base at V and 7 bases at J; junction bases unmatched: 10. CDR1 SGDLS and CDR2 YYNGEE come from the germline V gene. The CDR3 has 17 residues. As DNA, the CDR3 is TGTGCCAGCAGCGTAACTCCCGGGACAGGGGGGAAAAATGAGCAGTTCTTC. It is translated as CASSVTPGTGGKNEQFF.